This TCR beta chain is drawn from a study of identifying expanded T cells in peripheral blood. TCRdb's table, derived via immunoSEQ multiplex PCR, lists solely in-frame clones and lacks some. Seen here are approximately 120,000 clones, 88% observed once, and the top ten hold 7% to 9%. V lost 2 bases and J lost 0, with 22 bases in between. The germline CDR1 and CDR2 sequences are MNHNS and SASEGT. The CDR3 contains 19 residues. Study-wide points: Over around two and four weeks, about 15 and 19 clones changed, versus around 1.2 between replicates.

This clone has ten or more counts. Its antigen is not known. Sequenced: blood. The source of this sequence is a person aged 18 to 70 in good health. The chain has TRBV6-1 and TRBJ1-1; D unresolved. CDR3: CASSEMPERSFPMNTEAFF. CDR3 coding DNA: TGTGCCAGCAGTGAAATGCCCGAGAGGAGTTTTCCAATGAACACTGAAGCTTTCTTT.